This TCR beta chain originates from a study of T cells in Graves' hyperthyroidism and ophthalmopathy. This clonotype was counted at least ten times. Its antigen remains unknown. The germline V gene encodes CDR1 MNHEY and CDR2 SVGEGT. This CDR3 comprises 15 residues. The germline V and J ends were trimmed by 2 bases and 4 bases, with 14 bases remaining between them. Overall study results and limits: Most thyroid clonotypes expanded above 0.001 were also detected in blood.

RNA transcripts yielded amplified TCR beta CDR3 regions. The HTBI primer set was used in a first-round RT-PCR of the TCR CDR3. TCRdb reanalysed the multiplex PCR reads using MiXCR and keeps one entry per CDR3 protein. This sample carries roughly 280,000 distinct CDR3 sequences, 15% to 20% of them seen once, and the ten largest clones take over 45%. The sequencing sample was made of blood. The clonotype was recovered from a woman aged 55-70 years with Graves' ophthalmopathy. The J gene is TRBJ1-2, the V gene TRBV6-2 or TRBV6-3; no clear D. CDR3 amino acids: CASSYLSDGSYGYTF. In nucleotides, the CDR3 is TGTGCCAGCAGTTACCTATCCGACGGCAGCTATGGCTACACCTTC.